This T cell receptor (beta chain) was profiled in a study of T cells in tuberculosis. Looking at the study overall: A South African cohort included IGRA-negative adolescents, latently infected IGRA-positive adolescents and adults with active tuberculosis. Within 7 days of starting treatment, or before, PBMC were stored.

CDR3 length: 16 amino acids. Trimming cost V 2 bases and J 7 bases; bases outside gene matches: 8. CDR1 and CDR2 from the germline V gene are MGHRA and YSYEKL. Data came from immunoSEQ multiplex PCR; TCRdb stores just in-frame clones and leaves some out. The data show over 25,000 clones, about 90% seen once. Time point indicated: new active TB diagnosis, blood taken before or within 7 days of starting treatment. HIV-seronegative South African adults aged 18 years or older had newly diagnosed active tuberculosis. This clone has more than one count but fewer than ten. This receptor was obtained from an adult with tuberculosis. The material sequenced was PBMCs, taken at tuberculosis diagnosis. This chain joins TRBV4-1 and TRBJ1-2; 12 bases map to TRBD1. CDR3 bases: TGCGCCAGCAGCCAAACACCGGGACAGGGGGCTCGTGGCTACACCTTC. It yields the protein CASSQTPGQGARGYTF.